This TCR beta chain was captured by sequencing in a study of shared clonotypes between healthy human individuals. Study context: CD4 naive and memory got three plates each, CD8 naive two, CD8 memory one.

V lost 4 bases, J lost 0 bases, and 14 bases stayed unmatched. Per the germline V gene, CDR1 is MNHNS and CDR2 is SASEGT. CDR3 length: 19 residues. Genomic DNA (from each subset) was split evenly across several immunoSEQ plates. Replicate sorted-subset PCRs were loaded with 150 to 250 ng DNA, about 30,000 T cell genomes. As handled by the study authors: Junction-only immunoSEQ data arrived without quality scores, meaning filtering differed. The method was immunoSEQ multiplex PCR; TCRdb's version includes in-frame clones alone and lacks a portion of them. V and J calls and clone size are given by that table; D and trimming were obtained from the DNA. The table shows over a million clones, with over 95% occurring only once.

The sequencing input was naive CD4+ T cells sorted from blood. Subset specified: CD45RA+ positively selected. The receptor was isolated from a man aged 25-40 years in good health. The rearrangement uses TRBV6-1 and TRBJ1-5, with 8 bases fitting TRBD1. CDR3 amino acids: CASSVEKGQGMDSNQPQHF. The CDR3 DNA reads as TGTGCCAGCAGTGTAGAAAAAGGACAGGGCATGGATAGCAATCAGCCCCAGCATTTT.